The present T cell receptor beta chain was sequenced within a study of shared clonotypes between healthy human individuals. Libraries were prepared by immunoSEQ multiplex PCR; TCRdb keeps only in-frame clonotypes and omits some of them. Altogether some 1 million clones are present, around 74% being singletons, with the ten largest covering 1.4% to 1.5%. Looked up from germline, CDR1 is GTSNPN and CDR2 is SVGIG (reference sequence). The CDR3 runs 15 residues. V was clipped by 4 bases and J by 3 bases, with 15 bases between them. General study findings and limits: Blood was the only sampled material, and tissue repertoires likely differ.

About this clone: Its antigen is undetermined.

The TCR sequence derives from a young man in good health. The rearrangement uses TRBV30 and TRBJ2-2; D could derive from TRBD1 or TRBD2 (5 bases each). Material for sequencing was memory CD4+ T cells sorted from blood. Subset denoted: CD45RA-negative fraction. CDR3 region: CAWTGAARDTGELFF. CDR3 nucleotide sequence: TGTGCCTGGACCGGGGCAGCTAGAGACACCGGGGAGCTGTTTTTT.